This T cell receptor beta chain was sequenced for a study of blood T cells in healthy people across ages. Whole-study results and caveats: Donors of long life had a larger count of naive CD4+ cells and greater diversity than aged donors. With age, beta diversity per million T cells declined roughly linearly, significantly by 40. Diversity of TCR beta correlated strongly with naive T cell percentage. Estimates of total diversity, which came from one million sequenced T cells, were considered to be underestimates.

This CDR3 has 15 amino acids. V shed 3 bases, J shed 2 bases, and the junction held 4 bases outside the gene matches. Then a second PCR, running roughly 7 to 11 cycles, was carried out with a sample-barcoded 5' primer and a J-beta primer mix. TCRdb re-derived calls from the 5' RACE reads in MiXCR, one entry per CDR3 protein. The data show about 780,000 distinct CDR3 sequences, approximately 65% seen once. As for this clonotype: Its specificity is unknown.

V and J are TRBV12-3 or TRBV12-4 and TRBJ2-3; 8 bases map to TRBD1. The sequenced sample consisted of blood. The clonotype comes from a man aged 30-40 years in good health. DNA of the CDR3: TGTGCCAGCAGTTTGAGGGGACAGGCCACAGATACGCAGTATTTT. It is translated as CASSLRGQATDTQYF.